The sequence of this TCR delta chain was determined in a study of Vδ1+ human thymocytes. Sequences come from RNA converted to cDNA by reverse transcription. CDR3 amplicons came from multiplex PCR with pooled V-gene forward and constant-region reverse primers. TCRdb redid the clone calls on the multiplex PCR reads with CATT. This table has under 80,000 delta-chain clones, about 35% appearing once. Germline values: CDR1 TSWWSYY, CDR2 QGS. CDR3 length: 21 residues. The V segment lost 4 bases and the J segment 2 bases; nucleotides outside the gene matches: 21. To note about this clone: Its specificity is not known.

General study results and limits: In the thymus, TRG and TRD repertoires looked highly polyclonal with Gaussian CDR3 lengths.

Specimen: Vdelta1+ gamma-delta thymocytes from the thymus. Subset described: FACS-sorted CD3+ TCRalphabeta- TCRVdelta1+ TCRVdelta2- thymocytes. This chain uses TRDV1 with TRDJ1, with TRDD3 matching 11 bases. This TCR came from a boy less than two years old who had congenital heart surgery. The CDR3 reads CALGGEAFPEILGDKTDKLIF. The CDR3 DNA follows: TGTGCTCTTGGGGGCGAAGCCTTCCCAGAAATACTGGGGGATAAAACCGATAAACTCATCTTT.